Below, one TCR beta chain is given with its context. Trimming took 6 bases from V and 0 from J, leaving 12 bases between them. In germline, CDR1 is SGHTA, CDR2 FQGTGA. The CDR3 sequence is 15 residues long. This entry comes from a study of blood T cell repertoires in COVID-19. Using immunoSEQ multiplex PCR, the repertoire was profiled, and TCRdb retains in-frame clones only, with some absent. The profile shows about 260,000 clones, less than 90% of them singletons. The TCR was taken from a man aged 60 to 69 with acute or convalescent COVID-19. The sample consisted of peripheral blood. The chain uses TRBV7-3 and TRBJ2-1, with D unclear. The CDR3 nucleotides are TGTGCCAGCAGTTCCGACTTGAGCTCCTACAATGAGCAGTTCTTC. This gives the protein CASSSDLSSYNEQFF.